Listed below are T cell receptor beta chains from one sample, sequenced in a study of cytomegalovirus exposure and HLA in healthy donors. Assay used: immunoSEQ multiplex PCR; TCRdb lists only in-frame clones, some missing. The sample contains about 130,000 clones, 83% of which appear only once. What was sequenced was PBMCs. These receptors all stem from a girl aged 2 to 9 in good health and CMV-seronegative. Both conserved end residues are part of each CDR3. The order of the fields is D gene, J gene, V gene, clone size, CDR3 length, CDR3 DNA, CDR3 protein. D genes are given only for firm matches. Where a row states a size, it is once, few, many or the class of an expanded clone; other rows omit it.

d_call: TRBD2; j_call: TRBJ2-1; v_call: TRBV7-8; clone_size: .; cdr3_length: 15; cdr3_nt: TGTGCCAGCAGCTCCACTAGCGGGCCACTGTGGGAGCAGTTCTTC; cdr3_aa: CASSSTSGPLWEQFF
d_call: TRBD1; j_call: TRBJ1-1; v_call: TRBV11-1; clone_size: .; cdr3_length: 15; cdr3_nt: TGTGCCAGCAGCCCTGGGACAGGGGGTCGGACTGAAGCTTTCTTT; cdr3_aa: CASSPGTGGRTEAFF
d_call: TRBD1; j_call: TRBJ1-2; v_call: TRBV29-1; clone_size: .; cdr3_length: 14; cdr3_nt: TGCAGCGTTGATAAGGCGGGGACAGACTATGGCTACACCTTC; cdr3_aa: CSVDKAGTDYGYTF
d_call: TRBD1; j_call: TRBJ1-5; v_call: TRBV28; clone_size: .; cdr3_length: 15; cdr3_nt: TGTGCCAGCAGTCCCACAGGGGGCGGCAATCAGCCCCAGCATTTT; cdr3_aa: CASSPTGGGNQPQHF
d_call: TRBD1; j_call: TRBJ1-2; v_call: TRBV28; clone_size: few; cdr3_length: 13; cdr3_nt: TGTGCCAGCAGTTTATTACAGGGGCCTGGCTACACCTTC; cdr3_aa: CASSLLQGPGYTF
d_call: .; j_call: TRBJ1-2; v_call: TRBV5-1; clone_size: .; cdr3_length: 15; cdr3_nt: TGCGCCAGCACCGAGCCTCGAGGGCCTCGCTATGGCTACACCTTC; cdr3_aa: CASTEPRGPRYGYTF
d_call: .; j_call: TRBJ2-2; v_call: TRBV19; clone_size: .; cdr3_length: 13; cdr3_nt: TGTGCCAGTAGTGTCCTCAACACCGGGGAGCTGTTTTTT; cdr3_aa: CASSVLNTGELFF
d_call: TRBD2; j_call: TRBJ2-1; v_call: TRBV4-2; clone_size: .; cdr3_length: 16; cdr3_nt: TGTGCCAGCAGCCGGTCTGCTAGCGGGGGGTACAATGAGCAGTTCTTC; cdr3_aa: CASSRSASGGYNEQFF
d_call: TRBD1; j_call: TRBJ1-6; v_call: TRBV6-5; clone_size: .; cdr3_length: 14; cdr3_nt: TGTGCCAGCAGCACAGGGGTCCCAAATTCACCCCTCCACTTT; cdr3_aa: CASSTGVPNSPLHF
d_call: .; j_call: TRBJ1-2; v_call: TRBV27; clone_size: .; cdr3_length: 17; cdr3_nt: TGTGCCAGCAGTTTTTACGCGGAGACGGCGGAAACTTATGGCTACACCTTC; cdr3_aa: CASSFYAETAETYGYTF
d_call: .; j_call: TRBJ2-3; v_call: TRBV2; clone_size: few; cdr3_length: 16; cdr3_nt: TGTGCCAGCAGTGGCGACTTAGCAGAGGGCACAGATACGCAGTATTTT; cdr3_aa: CASSGDLAEGTDTQYF
d_call: TRBD1; j_call: TRBJ1-1; v_call: TRBV6-5; clone_size: few; cdr3_length: 14; cdr3_nt: TGTGCCAGCAGTCCGACAGGGGATTACACTGAAGCTTTCTTT; cdr3_aa: CASSPTGDYTEAFF
d_call: .; j_call: TRBJ2-7; v_call: TRBV21-1; clone_size: .; cdr3_length: 15; cdr3_nt: TGTGCCAGCAGCACGGGAGACAGGGGGCGGTACGAGCAGTACTTC; cdr3_aa: CASSTGDRGRYEQYF
d_call: .; j_call: TRBJ2-7; v_call: TRBV4-1; clone_size: .; cdr3_length: 14; cdr3_nt: TGCGCCAGCAGCCAAGATGCCAGGGCCTACGAGCAGTACTTC; cdr3_aa: CASSQDARAYEQYF
d_call: TRBD1; j_call: TRBJ1-2; v_call: TRBV7-8; clone_size: .; cdr3_length: 17; cdr3_nt: TGTGCCAGCAGCCAACAAACGACAGGGCTTATTACCTATGGCTACACCTTC; cdr3_aa: CASSQQTTGLITYGYTF
d_call: TRBD2; j_call: TRBJ2-5; v_call: TRBV15; clone_size: few; cdr3_length: 18; cdr3_nt: TGTGCCACCAGCAGATCGAAGGCGGGAGAATTACGAAGTCAGACCCAGTACTTC; cdr3_aa: CATSRSKAGELRSQTQYF
d_call: TRBD1; j_call: TRBJ1-1; v_call: TRBV5-5; clone_size: .; cdr3_length: 14; cdr3_nt: TGTGCCAGCAGCTTGGATCAGGGGGCGGGTGAAGCTTTCTTT; cdr3_aa: CASSLDQGAGEAFF
d_call: .; j_call: TRBJ1-1; v_call: TRBV7-8; clone_size: .; cdr3_length: 15; cdr3_nt: TGTGCCAGCAGCAAACCCGGGACAATGAACACTGAAGCTTTCTTT; cdr3_aa: CASSKPGTMNTEAFF
d_call: .; j_call: TRBJ2-5; v_call: TRBV7-9; clone_size: .; cdr3_length: 15; cdr3_nt: TGTGCCAGCAGCTCCACCGGGACAAACCAAGAGACCCAGTACTTC; cdr3_aa: CASSSTGTNQETQYF
d_call: TRBD2; j_call: TRBJ2-7; v_call: TRBV19; clone_size: once; cdr3_length: 15; cdr3_nt: TGTGCCAGTAGGAGACGGGGGGAAAGCTCCTACGAGCAGTACTTC; cdr3_aa: CASRRRGESSYEQYF
d_call: .; j_call: TRBJ1-1; v_call: TRBV7-8; clone_size: .; cdr3_length: 17; cdr3_nt: TGTGCCAGCAGCTCCCCCGGGAAGGGTTTCCCGAACACTGAAGCTTTCTTT; cdr3_aa: CASSSPGKGFPNTEAFF
d_call: TRBD2; j_call: TRBJ2-1; v_call: TRBV6-4; clone_size: once; cdr3_length: 14; cdr3_nt: TGTGCCAGCAGTGATATCGGGGGGGCCAGTGAGCAGTTCTTC; cdr3_aa: CASSDIGGASEQFF
d_call: TRBD1; j_call: TRBJ1-2; v_call: TRBV7-9; clone_size: .; cdr3_length: 12; cdr3_nt: TGTGCCAGCAGCATAACAGGGGGAGGCTACACCTTC; cdr3_aa: CASSITGGGYTF